A selection of T cell receptor beta chains follows, all from one sample in a study of control samples from healthy donors and cancer patients. Data came from immunoSEQ multiplex PCR; TCRdb stores just in-frame clones and leaves some out. Found here are approximately 94,000 clones, approximately 89% of them singletons; the top ten hold 0.92%. Sequenced input: blood. The source is a woman aged 30 to 39 in good health. Both conserved end residues are part of each CDR3. A D gene is named only where the DNA matches it firmly. Only part of the rows carry a size: once, few, many, or a class if the clone is expanded.

d_gene: .
abundance: .
v_gene: TRBV5-1
j_gene: TRBJ1-1
CDR3nt: TGCGCCAGCACCTTGACTTTATCGAACACTGAAGCTTTCTTT
CDR3aa: CASTLTLSNTEAFF

d_gene: TRBD1
abundance: .
v_gene: TRBV10-3
j_gene: TRBJ1-5
CDR3nt: TGTGCCATCAGTGAACAGGGGGCGAGTCAGCCCCAGCATTTT
CDR3aa: CAISEQGASQPQHF

d_gene: .
abundance: .
v_gene: TRBV5-6
j_gene: TRBJ2-7
CDR3nt: TGTGCCAGCAGCAGAGGGACCATGAGCTACGAGCAGTACTTC
CDR3aa: CASSRGTMSYEQYF

d_gene: .
abundance: .
v_gene: TRBV7-2
j_gene: TRBJ2-7
CDR3nt: TGTGCCAGCAGCTTCGGGGTACCGACCTACGAGCAGTACTTC
CDR3aa: CASSFGVPTYEQYF

d_gene: .
abundance: .
v_gene: TRBV21-1
j_gene: TRBJ1-1
CDR3nt: TGTGCCAGCAGCATACACCGAAGGGCTGAAGCTTTCTTT
CDR3aa: CASSIHRRAEAFF

d_gene: .
abundance: .
v_gene: TRBV10-1
j_gene: TRBJ2-5
CDR3nt: TGCGCCAGCAGTGATCACCCTGGACGGATCCAAGAGACCCAGTACTTC
CDR3aa: CASSDHPGRIQETQYF

d_gene: .
abundance: .
v_gene: TRBV19
j_gene: TRBJ2-6
CDR3nt: TGTGCCAGTAGTATAGCTGGGGCCAACGTCCTGACTTTC
CDR3aa: CASSIAGANVLTF

d_gene: .
abundance: .
v_gene: TRBV3-1/TRBV3-2
j_gene: TRBJ1-4
CDR3nt: TGTGCCAGCAGCCAGGGGGGGAAACTGTTTTTT
CDR3aa: CASSQGGKLFF

d_gene: .
abundance: .
v_gene: TRBV7-6
j_gene: TRBJ1-2
CDR3nt: TGTGCCAGCAGCTTAGCAGGGGGGAGCTATGGCTACACCTTC
CDR3aa: CASSLAGGSYGYTF

d_gene: TRBD1
abundance: .
v_gene: TRBV25-1
j_gene: TRBJ1-1
CDR3nt: TGTGCCAGCAGGGGACAGAAGAACACTGAAGCTTTCTTT
CDR3aa: CASRGQKNTEAFF

d_gene: TRBD1
abundance: .
v_gene: TRBV10-1
j_gene: TRBJ2-7
CDR3nt: TGCGCCAGCAGTGAGTCCAGTGGGACAGGCGGGTACGAGCAGTACTTC
CDR3aa: CASSESSGTGGYEQYF

d_gene: .
abundance: .
v_gene: TRBV15
j_gene: TRBJ2-2
CDR3nt: TGTGCCACAACGGCGGTAACGAACACCGGGGAGCTGTTTTTT
CDR3aa: CATTAVTNTGELFF

d_gene: .
abundance: .
v_gene: TRBV2
j_gene: TRBJ2-3
CDR3nt: TGTGCCAGCAAAATAGAGCGGTCCACAGATACGCAGTATTTT
CDR3aa: CASKIERSTDTQYF

d_gene: .
abundance: .
v_gene: TRBV6-5
j_gene: TRBJ1-1
CDR3nt: TGTGCCAGTAGAAGGCGTGAGACTGAAGCTTTCTTT
CDR3aa: CASRRRETEAFF

d_gene: TRBD2
abundance: .
v_gene: TRBV4-2
j_gene: TRBJ2-7
CDR3nt: TGTGCCAGCAGCCAAGCCGCCAGCGGGGGAACCTACGAGCAGTACTTC
CDR3aa: CASSQAASGGTYEQYF

d_gene: TRBD1
abundance: .
v_gene: TRBV5-4
j_gene: TRBJ2-7
CDR3nt: TGTGCCAGCCGACAGGGGCCGCTTGAGGAGCAGTACTTC
CDR3aa: CASRQGPLEEQYF

d_gene: .
abundance: few
v_gene: TRBV24-1
j_gene: TRBJ1-5
CDR3nt: TGTGCCACGTCGGACGGGGCCGGGCATCAGCCCCAGCATTTT
CDR3aa: CATSDGAGHQPQHF

d_gene: .
abundance: .
v_gene: TRBV7-6
j_gene: TRBJ1-1
CDR3nt: TGTGCCAGCTCGGATATGAACACTGAAGCTTTCTTT
CDR3aa: CASSDMNTEAFF

d_gene: .
abundance: .
v_gene: TRBV4-2
j_gene: TRBJ1-1
CDR3nt: TGTGCCAGCAGCCAAGATGGTTGGGGGCGCGCCACTGAAGCTTTCTTT
CDR3aa: CASSQDGWGRATEAFF

d_gene: .
abundance: few
v_gene: TRBV3-1/TRBV3-2
j_gene: TRBJ1-1
CDR3nt: TGTGCCAGCAGCCGAGCACGGACGGTGGACATGAACACTGAAGCTTTCTTT
CDR3aa: CASSRARTVDMNTEAFF

d_gene: TRBD1
abundance: .
v_gene: TRBV28
j_gene: TRBJ1-6
CDR3nt: TGTGCCAGCCACAGGGGGTCCAATTCACCCCTCCACTTT
CDR3aa: CASHRGSNSPLHF

d_gene: .
abundance: once
v_gene: TRBV6-1
j_gene: TRBJ1-5
CDR3nt: TGTGCCAGCAGTGGCAGACCCCCGGGGGGAGTGGACATTCAGCCCCAGCATTTT
CDR3aa: CASSGRPPGGVDIQPQHF

d_gene: TRBD1
abundance: .
v_gene: TRBV12-5
j_gene: TRBJ1-3
CDR3nt: TGTGCTAGTGGCTTGGACAGGGTTGGAAACACCATATATTTT
CDR3aa: CASGLDRVGNTIYF

d_gene: .
abundance: .
v_gene: TRBV6-5
j_gene: TRBJ1-1
CDR3nt: TGTGCCAGCAGTCGTTCGGGGGGCGAGGCTGGAGCTTTCTTT
CDR3aa: CASSRSGGEAGAFF

d_gene: .
abundance: once
v_gene: TRBV2
j_gene: TRBJ1-2
CDR3nt: TGTGCCAGCAGTGAAGCCCAGATCCGCTATGGCTACACCTTC
CDR3aa: CASSEAQIRYGYTF

d_gene: TRBD1
abundance: .
v_gene: TRBV18
j_gene: TRBJ1-2
CDR3nt: TGTGCCAGCTCATCACGACAGGGTGGGATGGACTATGGCTACACCTTC
CDR3aa: CASSSRQGGMDYGYTF

d_gene: .
abundance: .
v_gene: TRBV6-5
j_gene: TRBJ1-2
CDR3nt: TGTGCCAGCAGTTACGACAGTGACTATGGCTACACCTTC
CDR3aa: CASSYDSDYGYTF

d_gene: TRBD1
abundance: .
v_gene: TRBV5-1
j_gene: TRBJ1-1
CDR3nt: TGCGCCAGCAGTACTACACAGGGGTTGGACACTGAAGCTTTCTTT
CDR3aa: CASSTTQGLDTEAFF

d_gene: .
abundance: .
v_gene: TRBV6-5
j_gene: TRBJ1-1
CDR3nt: TGTGCCAGCAGGGCTGGAGGGAGGAGGTACACTGAAGCTTTCTTT
CDR3aa: CASRAGGRRYTEAFF

d_gene: .
abundance: .
v_gene: TRBV7-8
j_gene: TRBJ1-3
CDR3nt: TGTGCCAGCAGCTTTGGGCAGGGGATGTCCGGAAACACCATATATTTT
CDR3aa: CASSFGQGMSGNTIYF

d_gene: TRBD1
abundance: .
v_gene: TRBV27
j_gene: TRBJ1-1
CDR3nt: TGTGCCAGCAGTTTCCCTCCCCGGACAGGGGGCAGATTCACTGAAGCTTTCTTT
CDR3aa: CASSFPPRTGGRFTEAFF

d_gene: .
abundance: .
v_gene: TRBV5-1
j_gene: TRBJ2-3
CDR3nt: TGCGCCAGCAGCTTGGGTCCCCCGGGTTCGTCAGATACGCAGTATTTT
CDR3aa: CASSLGPPGSSDTQYF

d_gene: .
abundance: once
v_gene: TRBV7-2
j_gene: TRBJ1-6
CDR3nt: TGTGCCAGCAGCGAAGGGACACCAGTCCCCCTCCACTTT
CDR3aa: CASSEGTPVPLHF

d_gene: .
abundance: .
v_gene: TRBV6-5
j_gene: TRBJ2-7
CDR3nt: TGTGCCACCCGGACCGATACCTTAAAGCAGTACTTC
CDR3aa: CATRTDTLKQYF

d_gene: .
abundance: .
v_gene: TRBV30
j_gene: TRBJ1-5
CDR3nt: TGTGCCTGGAGTTGGCAGAGGAGTCAGCCCCAGCATTTT
CDR3aa: CAWSWQRSQPQHF

d_gene: TRBD2
abundance: .
v_gene: TRBV5-8
j_gene: TRBJ2-5
CDR3nt: TGTGCCAGCAGCTCTCGGACTAGCGGGAGGATGGAGACCCAGTACTTC
CDR3aa: CASSSRTSGRMETQYF

d_gene: .
abundance: once
v_gene: TRBV27
j_gene: TRBJ1-2
CDR3nt: TGTGCCAGCAGTTTATCGCGGCGCCCGGGGGGATTTCCATATGGCTACACCTTC
CDR3aa: CASSLSRRPGGFPYGYTF

d_gene: .
abundance: .
v_gene: TRBV18
j_gene: TRBJ1-3
CDR3nt: TGTGCCAGCTCACCGTCCCAGTTCTCTGGAAACACCATATATTTT
CDR3aa: CASSPSQFSGNTIYF

d_gene: TRBD1
abundance: .
v_gene: TRBV9
j_gene: TRBJ1-4
CDR3nt: TGTGCCAGCAGCCCTCAGGGACAGGGTTCTGGAGGTGAAAAACTGTTTTTT
CDR3aa: CASSPQGQGSGGEKLFF

d_gene: .
abundance: once
v_gene: TRBV5-1
j_gene: TRBJ2-7
CDR3nt: TGCGCCAGCAGCCCCTCTCGCGGGCGCCCGGCCTACCACGAGCAGTACTTC
CDR3aa: CASSPSRGRPAYHEQYF

d_gene: .
abundance: .
v_gene: TRBV9
j_gene: TRBJ2-3
CDR3nt: TGTGCCAGCAGCTTAGGGACACTCTACACAGATACGCAGTATTTT
CDR3aa: CASSLGTLYTDTQYF

d_gene: .
abundance: .
v_gene: TRBV7-9
j_gene: TRBJ2-3
CDR3nt: TGTGCCAGCAGCCTATTCCTCGGCACAGATACGCAGTATTTT
CDR3aa: CASSLFLGTDTQYF

d_gene: .
abundance: .
v_gene: TRBV4-1
j_gene: TRBJ2-5
CDR3nt: TGCGCCAGCAGCCAAGTGGAGGAGACCCAGTACTTC
CDR3aa: CASSQVEETQYF

d_gene: TRBD2
abundance: .
v_gene: TRBV19
j_gene: TRBJ2-1
CDR3nt: TGTGCCAGTAGTAATTCTCTAGCGGGACTATATGAGCAGTTCTTC
CDR3aa: CASSNSLAGLYEQFF

d_gene: .
abundance: .
v_gene: TRBV9
j_gene: TRBJ2-5
CDR3nt: TGTGCCAGCAGCGTAGGAGACCAAGAGACCCAGTACTTC
CDR3aa: CASSVGDQETQYF

d_gene: .
abundance: once
v_gene: TRBV7-3
j_gene: TRBJ2-7
CDR3nt: TGTGCCAGCAGCACCCTCGCAGGGCACGAGCAGTACTTC
CDR3aa: CASSTLAGHEQYF

d_gene: .
abundance: .
v_gene: TRBV11-2
j_gene: TRBJ2-5
CDR3nt: TGTGCCAGCAGCTTAGCGCCACGGGGTGGGGAGACCCAGTACTTC
CDR3aa: CASSLAPRGGETQYF

d_gene: .
abundance: .
v_gene: TRBV12-3/TRBV12-4
j_gene: TRBJ2-3
CDR3nt: TGTGCCACCAAGGGGGTAGATACGCAGTATTTT
CDR3aa: CATKGVDTQYF

d_gene: TRBD1
abundance: .
v_gene: TRBV3-1/TRBV3-2
j_gene: TRBJ1-6
CDR3nt: TGTGCCAGCAGCCAAGTGGGTGGACAGGGACAGTCATCACCCCTCCACTTT
CDR3aa: CASSQVGGQGQSSPLHF

d_gene: .
abundance: once
v_gene: TRBV2
j_gene: TRBJ2-7
CDR3nt: TGTGCCAGCAGCCCGGGACCCTACGAGCAGTACTTC
CDR3aa: CASSPGPYEQYF

d_gene: .
abundance: .
v_gene: TRBV19
j_gene: TRBJ1-2
CDR3nt: TGTGCCAGTAGGAAAAATAGGGAGGATGGCTACACCTTC
CDR3aa: CASRKNREDGYTF

d_gene: TRBD2
abundance: once
v_gene: TRBV6-1
j_gene: TRBJ2-5
CDR3nt: TGTGCCAGCAAATTAGCGGGGGGTTTAGAGACCCAGTACTTC
CDR3aa: CASKLAGGLETQYF

d_gene: .
abundance: .
v_gene: TRBV27
j_gene: TRBJ2-7
CDR3nt: TGTGCCAGCAAGTTGAGTAGCGTTGGGGAGCAGTACTTC
CDR3aa: CASKLSSVGEQYF

d_gene: TRBD1
abundance: once
v_gene: TRBV4-2
j_gene: TRBJ1-4
CDR3nt: TGTGCCAGCAGCCAATATAAAGTAGGGACAGGGGGCGACACTAATGAAAAACTGTTTTTT
CDR3aa: CASSQYKVGTGGDTNEKLFF

d_gene: TRBD1
abundance: .
v_gene: TRBV5-5
j_gene: TRBJ1-4
CDR3nt: TGTGCCAGCAGTTTCAGCCCCGGGGACAGTTCTAATGAAAAACTGTTTTTT
CDR3aa: CASSFSPGDSSNEKLFF